One and the same sample provided the 21 T cell receptor beta chains below, sequenced in a study of blood T cell repertoires in COVID-19. This table comes from immunoSEQ multiplex PCR, and its TCRdb copy is limited to in-frame clones, with some not included. The data show 150,000 to 200,000 clones, around nine tenths seen once. Input material: peripheral blood. The origin of the receptors is a human donor in a cohort sampled during active COVID-19.

This clone was counted a few times. The genes are TRBV18 and TRBJ2-7; 8 bases fit TRBD2. V was pared by 6 bases and J by 2 bases, with 15 bases of the junction left unmatched. This CDR3 has 17 residues. Germline lookup yields CDR1 KGHSH and CDR2 LQKENI. The CDR3 is CASSPEDVAGRAYEQYF. CDR3 bases: TGTGCCAGCTCGCCCGAGGACGTAGCGGGAAGAGCCTACGAGCAGTACTTC.

A word on this clone: The conserved phenylalanine or tryptophan is not found at the CDR3 terminus, so this likely reflects a read error. The genes are TRBV19 and TRBJ1-1; tentative D call: TRBD1 (5 bases). This CDR3 contains 14 residues. The germline V gene has CDR1 LNHDA and CDR2 SQIVND (reference sequence). The ends were cut back, 6 bases at V and 1 base at J, with 12 bases in the middle. CDR3 loop: CASSRRGSNTEAFL. In DNA form, the CDR3 reads TGTGCCAGTAGCCGCCGGGGGTCGAACACTGAAGCTTTCCTT.

The CDR3 coding sequence is TGCGCCAGCAGCCGAGAACGACAGGGGGGGAAAGCTTTCTTT. It specifies CASSRERQGGKAFF. This sequence joins TRBV5-1 and TRBJ1-1, with 9 bases fitting TRBD1. This CDR3 has 14 residues. The germline V gene has CDR1 SGHRS and CDR2 YFSETQ. V was pared by 4 bases and J by 9 bases, with 10 bases of the junction left unmatched.

The rearrangement uses TRBV28 and TRBJ2-1; D gene unclear. Deletions cut 6 bases from V and 9 bases from J, with 9 bases between. The germline CDR1 and CDR2 sequences are MDHEN and SYDVKM. The CDR3 loop spans 11 amino acids. The CDR3 is CASSPGIEQFF. In nucleotides, the CDR3 is TGTGCCAGCAGCCCGGGTATTGAGCAGTTCTTC.

V and J are TRBV5-4 and TRBJ2-1, with TRBD2 identical over 7 bases. CDR1 is SGHNT, CDR2 YYREEE, per germline (reference sequence). V shed 0 bases and J 3 bases; nucleotides not matched to a gene: 3. The CDR3 length is 15 residues. The CDR3 DNA sequence: TGTGCCAGCAGCTTGGGAAGCGGGGTCTACAATGAGCAGTTCTTC. It yields the protein CASSLGSGVYNEQFF. The complete variable domain, with remaining parts taken from reference TRBV5-4 and TRBJ2-1, reads ETGVTQSPTHLIKTRGQQVTLRCSSQSGHNTVSWYQQALGQGPQFIFQYYREEENGRGNFPPRFSGLQFPNYSSELNVNALELDDSALYLCASSLGSGVYNEQFFGPGTRLTVL.

This chain joins TRBV6-2 or TRBV6-3 and TRBJ2-7, with 12 bases lining up with TRBD2. The junction had 6 bases not matched to a gene; V was cut back by 5 bases and J by 4 bases. CDR3 size: 15 residues. Germline loops: CDR1 MNHEY, CDR2 SVGEGT. The CDR3 DNA sequence: TGTGCCAGCAGTCAGTCGACTAGCGGGGGATACGAGCAGTACTTC. Translated: CASSQSTSGGYEQYF.

V and J are TRBV5-1 and TRBJ2-1, with TRBD1 matching over 7 bases. The V gene's germline CDR1 is SGHRS and CDR2 YFSETQ. J lost 10 bases, V lost 4 bases, and 8 bases had no gene match. The CDR3 is 13 amino acids. CDR3 in DNA: TGCGCCAGCAGCCCGTACAGGGGATCCGAGCAGTTCTTC. Translated: CASSPYRGSEQFF.

As to this clone: This sample includes further DNA sequences coding for the same CDR3. This chain uses TRBV9 with TRBJ2-7; TRBD1 aligns across 10 bases. The CDR3 runs 14 residues. Germline V gene lookup returns CDR1 SGDLS and CDR2 YYNGEE. V gave up 0 bases and J gave up 4 bases; unmatched junction bases: 1. CDR3 bases: TGTGCCAGCAGCGTAGGACAGGGGGCTTACGAGCAGTACTTC. It encodes CASSVGQGAYEQYF.

J is TRBJ2-1 and V is TRBV7-2; TRBD1 matches 7 bases. There are 15 residues in the CDR3. The germline gives CDR1 SGHTA, CDR2 FQGNSA. The J segment lost 4 bases and the V segment lost 5 bases, leaving 8 bases of the junction unmatched. The DNA of the CDR3 is TGTGCCAGCAGCCCCCGGGACAGAGAATACAATGAGCAGTTCTTC. Translated, it gives CASSPRDREYNEQFF.

The rearrangement joins TRBV29-1 to TRBJ2-7; 8 bases are shared with TRBD1. Germline assignment: CDR1 SQVTM and CDR2 ANQGSEA. This CDR3 has 13 amino acids. V lost 5 bases to trimming and J lost 6 bases; unmatched junction nucleotides: 9. The CDR3 DNA reads TGCAGCGTTACAGGGGGTAACTCGGGCGAGCAGTACTTC. Translation gives CSVTGGNSGEQYF.

The genes are TRBV5-1 and TRBJ2-7; 10 bases match TRBD1. Per the germline V gene, CDR1 is SGHRS and CDR2 is YFSETQ. V shed 3 bases and J 6 bases; nucleotides not matched to a gene: 6. The CDR3 spans 14 residues. For the CDR3, the DNA is TGCGCCAGCAGCTCTCCGGGACAGGGGTTCGAGCAGTACTTC. Residues: CASSSPGQGFEQYF.

V usage is TRBV4-3 and J usage is TRBJ1-2; D uncertain. Trimming took 0 bases from V and 3 from J, leaving 8 bases between them. The CDR3 is 14 amino acids. From germline, CDR1 is LGHNA and CDR2 YSLEER. CDR3 in amino acids: CASSQEGSHYGYTF. The CDR3 coding sequence is TGCGCCAGCAGCCAAGAGGGCAGCCACTATGGCTACACCTTC.

This chain joins TRBV5-1 and TRBJ1-1, with TRBD1 identical over 7 bases. Per germline, CDR1 SGHRS and CDR2 YFSETQ. The trim removed 4 bases at V and 3 bases at J, leaving 6 bases unmatched. CDR3 length: 14 amino acids. CDR3 region: CASSRTGRDTEAFF. CDR3 nucleotides: TGCGCCAGCAGCCGGACAGGTAGGGACACTGAAGCTTTCTTT.

The chain carries TRBV9 and TRBJ1-2, with 7 bases lining up with TRBD1. The CDR3 covers 13 residues. Germline trimming cut 3 bases from V and 7 bases from J; bases unmatched to any gene: 6. Germline CDR1 SGDLS, CDR2 YYNGEE. This CDR3 reads CASSGQGERGYTF. CDR3 DNA sequence: TGTGCCAGCAGCGGGCAGGGGGAGCGTGGCTACACCTTC.

The chain links TRBV10-3 to TRBJ2-7; 9 bases are a match to TRBD2. V was pared by 6 bases and J by 5 bases, with 8 bases of the junction left unmatched. Germline-derived CDR1 and CDR2 are ENHRY and SYGVKD. The CDR3 totals 14 residues. CDR3 nucleotide sequence: TGTGCCATCAGCCAAGTAGCGGGGGCAGACGAGCAGTACTTC. It is translated as CAISQVAGADEQYF.

V is TRBV2 and J is TRBJ2-1, with 14 nucleotides matching TRBD2. V lost 3 bases and J lost 12; bases outside the gene matches: 7. The length of the CDR3 is 15 residues. The germline gives CDR1 SNHLY, CDR2 FYNNEI. This CDR3 reads CASSDGLAGGPAQFF. The DNA of the CDR3 is TGTGCCAGCAGTGATGGACTAGCGGGAGGCCCCGCGCAGTTCTTC.

The genes are TRBV3-1 (or the pseudogene TRBV3-2) and TRBJ2-1; TRBD2 is a possible D gene (5 bases). Trimming stripped 3 bases from V and 3 bases from J, with 12 bases between. The CDR3 runs to 15 residues. Germline-derived CDR1 and CDR2 are LGHDT and YNNKEL (reference sequence). CDR3: CASSQGAGLYNEQFF. CDR3 nucleotide sequence: TGTGCCAGCAGCCAGGGCGCGGGTCTCTACAATGAGCAGTTCTTC.

The CDR3 spells CASSFGFSGGRNNEQFF. CDR3 DNA: TGTGCCAGCAGCTTTGGTTTTAGCGGGGGCAGGAACAATGAGCAGTTCTTC. The chain combines TRBV5-4 with TRBJ2-1, with 9 bases aligning to TRBD2. CDR1 is SGHNT, CDR2 YYREEE, per germline (reference sequence). There are 17 residues in the CDR3. V trimming: 2 bases; J trimming: 5 bases; junction bases outside the gene matches: 11.

J is TRBJ2-1 and V is TRBV4-1, with D maybe TRBD2 (6 bases). CDR3 length equals 16 residues. Trimming left V 0 bases short and J 5 bases short, with 14 bases between. Germline CDR1 MGHRA, CDR2 YSYEKL. The CDR3 nucleotides are TGCGCCAGCAGCCAAGATGGGGACTTTGGCGACAATGAGCAGTTCTTC. Translated, it gives CASSQDGDFGDNEQFF.

The chain couples TRBV11-2 to TRBJ2-3; TRBD1 matches 9 bases. Germline CDR1 and CDR2: SGHAT and FQNNGV. V lost 5 bases, J lost 8 bases, and 8 bases stayed unmatched. This CDR3 is 14 amino acids long. CDR3 protein: CASSTRQGETTQYF. CDR3 in DNA: TGTGCCAGCAGCACCAGACAGGGGGAAACTACGCAGTATTTT.

The chain couples TRBV28 to TRBJ2-7; D gene unclear. This CDR3 has 11 residues. The germline V gene encodes CDR1 MDHEN and CDR2 SYDVKM. With 6 bases removed from V and 3 bases from J, the gap between germline ends came to 6 bases. CDR3 sequence (DNA): TGTGCCAGCAGGGGCTTCTACGAGCAGTACTTC. This translates into CASRGFYEQYF. The complete variable domain, with remaining parts taken from reference TRBV28 and TRBJ2-7, reads DVKVTQSSRYLVKRTGEKVFLECVQDMDHENMFWYRQDPGLGLRLIYFSYDVKMKEKGDIPEGYSVSREKKERFSLILESASTNQTSMYLCASRGFYEQYFGPGTRLTVT.